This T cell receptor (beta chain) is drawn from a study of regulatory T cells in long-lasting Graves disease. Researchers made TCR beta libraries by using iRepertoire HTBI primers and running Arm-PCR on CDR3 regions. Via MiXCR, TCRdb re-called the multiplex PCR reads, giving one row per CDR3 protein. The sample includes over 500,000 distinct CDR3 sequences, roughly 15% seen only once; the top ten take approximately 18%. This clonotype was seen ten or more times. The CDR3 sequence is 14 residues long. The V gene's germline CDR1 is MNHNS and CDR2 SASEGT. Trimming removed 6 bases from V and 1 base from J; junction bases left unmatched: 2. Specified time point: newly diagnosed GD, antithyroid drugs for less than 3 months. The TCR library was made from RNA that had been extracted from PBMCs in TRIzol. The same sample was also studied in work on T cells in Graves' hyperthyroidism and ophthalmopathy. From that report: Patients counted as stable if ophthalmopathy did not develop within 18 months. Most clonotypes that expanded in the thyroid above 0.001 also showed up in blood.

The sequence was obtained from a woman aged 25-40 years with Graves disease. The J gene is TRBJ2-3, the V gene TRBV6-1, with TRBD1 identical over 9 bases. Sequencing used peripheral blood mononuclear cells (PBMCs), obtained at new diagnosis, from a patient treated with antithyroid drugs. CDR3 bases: TGTGCCAGCAGCCGGACAGGGGGCACAGATACGCAGTATTTT. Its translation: CASSRTGGTDTQYF.